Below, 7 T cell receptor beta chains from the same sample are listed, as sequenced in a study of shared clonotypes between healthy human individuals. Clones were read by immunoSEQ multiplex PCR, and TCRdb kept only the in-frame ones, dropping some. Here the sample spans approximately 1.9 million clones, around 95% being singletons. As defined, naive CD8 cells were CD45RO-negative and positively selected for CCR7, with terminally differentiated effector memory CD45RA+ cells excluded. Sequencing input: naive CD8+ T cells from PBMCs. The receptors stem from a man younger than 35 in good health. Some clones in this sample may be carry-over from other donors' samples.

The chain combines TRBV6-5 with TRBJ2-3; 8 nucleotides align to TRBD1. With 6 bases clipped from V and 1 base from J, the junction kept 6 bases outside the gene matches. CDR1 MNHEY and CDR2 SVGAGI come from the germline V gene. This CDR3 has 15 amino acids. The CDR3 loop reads CASSPGQGRTDTQYF. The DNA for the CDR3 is TGTGCCAGCAGCCCCGGACAGGGCCGCACAGATACGCAGTATTTT.

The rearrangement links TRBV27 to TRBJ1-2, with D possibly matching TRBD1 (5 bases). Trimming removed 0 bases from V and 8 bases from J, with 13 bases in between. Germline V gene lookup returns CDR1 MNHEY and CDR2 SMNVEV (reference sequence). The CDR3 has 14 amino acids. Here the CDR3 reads CASSLSGQGGGYTF. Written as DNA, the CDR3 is TGTGCCAGCAGTTTATCGGGGCAGGGCGGCGGCTACACCTTC.

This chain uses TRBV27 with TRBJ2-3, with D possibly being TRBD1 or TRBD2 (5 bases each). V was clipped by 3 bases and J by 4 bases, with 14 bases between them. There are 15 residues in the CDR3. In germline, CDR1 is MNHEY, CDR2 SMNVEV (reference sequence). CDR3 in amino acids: CASSFWGSDPDTQYF. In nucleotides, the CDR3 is TGTGCCAGCAGTTTTTGGGGGAGTGACCCAGATACGCAGTATTTT.

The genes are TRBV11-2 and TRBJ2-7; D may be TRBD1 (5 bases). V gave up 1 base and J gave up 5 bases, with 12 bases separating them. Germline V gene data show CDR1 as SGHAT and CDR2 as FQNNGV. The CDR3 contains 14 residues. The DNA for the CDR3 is TGTGCCAGCAGCTTAGTCCCAGGGTCGGACGAGCAGTACTTC. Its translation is CASSLVPGSDEQYF.

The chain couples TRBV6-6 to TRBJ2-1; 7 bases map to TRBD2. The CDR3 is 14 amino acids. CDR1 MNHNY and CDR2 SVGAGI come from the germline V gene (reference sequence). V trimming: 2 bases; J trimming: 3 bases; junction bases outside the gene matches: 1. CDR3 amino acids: CASSYGGVYNEQFF. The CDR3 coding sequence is TGTGCCAGCAGTTACGGGGGGGTCTACAATGAGCAGTTCTTC.

The DNA of the CDR3 is TGTGCCAGCAGTCCCAGCGAGGGGACCTATGGCTACACCTTC. It specifies CASSPSEGTYGYTF. The chain employs TRBV2 and TRBJ1-2; D may be TRBD1 (5 bases). From germline, CDR1 is SNHLY and CDR2 FYNNEI. This CDR3 comprises 14 residues. The V end was cut by 5 bases, the J end by 4 bases, with 14 bases between.

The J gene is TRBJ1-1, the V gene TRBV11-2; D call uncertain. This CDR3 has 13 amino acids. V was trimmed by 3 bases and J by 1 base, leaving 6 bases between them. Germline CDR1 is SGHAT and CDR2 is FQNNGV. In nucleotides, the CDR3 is TGTGCCAGCAGCTTCGGATCGAACACTGAAGCTTTCTTT. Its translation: CASSFGSNTEAFF.